This passage covers 2 T cell receptor beta chains from one sample sequenced in a study of T cells of healthy individuals. TCRdb re-called the 5' RACE reads through MiXCR, storing one row per CDR3 protein. The table lists around 53,000 distinct CDR3 sequences, around 15% of them singletons, with about 16% in the top ten. The source is a human donor in good health.

The chain links TRBV9 to TRBJ1-1, with TRBD1 as a possible D gene (6 bases). Trimming removed 5 bases from V and 0 bases from J, with 11 bases in between. The CDR3 has 14 amino acids. CDR1 SGDLS and CDR2 YYNGEE come from the germline V gene. The CDR3 bases are TGTGCCAGCAGTTACGGACAGATGAACACTGAAGCTTTCTTT. This encodes CASSYGQMNTEAFF. The whole variable domain, remainder taken from reference TRBV9 and TRBJ1-1, is DSGVTQTPKHLITATGQRVTLRCSPRSGDLSVYWYQQSLDQGLQFLIQYYNGEERAKGNILERFSAQQFPDLHSELNLSSLELGDSALYFCASSYGQMNTEAFFGQGTRLTVV.

This clonotype was counted a few times. This chain joins TRBV12-3 or TRBV12-4 and TRBJ1-5, with D possibly matching TRBD1 (5 bases). The CDR3 is 15 residues long. Trimming took off 5 bases at V and 1 base at J, with 12 bases between the two ends. Here the CDR3 reads CASSPLGGSNQPQHF. The CDR3 DNA sequence: TGTGCCAGCAGTCCTCTGGGGGGAAGCAATCAGCCCCAGCATTTT.